The following is a T cell receptor beta chain sequence with its context. The CDR3 sequence is 16 residues long. The germline V gene has CDR1 SGHRS and CDR2 YFSETQ. V lost 1 base, J lost 3 bases, and 7 bases stayed unmatched. This record comes from a study of blood T cell repertoires in COVID-19. Overall study context: PBMCs, B-cell-depleted T cells, or T cells were the source of the cDNA or gDNA that made up the material.

Here immunoSEQ multiplex PCR was the method, and the copy in TCRdb shows in-frame clones only, minus some. Seen here are hundreds of thousands of clones, more than 75% observed once, and the top ten hold around 4.6%. The clonotype originates from a man aged 30-40 years who had recovered from COVID-19. Sample: PBMCs or T cells enriched from blood (not recorded which). This chain joins TRBV5-1 and TRBJ2-5; 9 positions agree with TRBD1. The chain's CDR3 is CASSLFGQGSEETQYF. CDR3 bases: TGCGCCAGCAGCTTGTTTGGACAGGGGTCCGAAGAGACCCAGTACTTC.